The 5 T cell receptor beta chains listed next were all sequenced from one sample in a study of radiotherapy plus CTLA-4 blockade in lung cancer. Clones were sequenced by immunoSEQ multiplex PCR, and TCRdb holds only the in-frame ones, with some missing. This table holds more than 50,000 clones, roughly four fifths found once. This specimen was peripheral blood, taken from a patient treated with radiotherapy plus ipilimumab. These receptors were obtained from a human donor with non-small cell lung cancer who had a complete response to radiotherapy plus ipilimumab.

The table lists this clone with a count of one. The rearrangement uses TRBV5-6 and TRBJ2-7, with TRBD1 matching over 7 bases. Germline CDR1 is SGHDT and CDR2 is YYEEEE. This CDR3 spans 14 amino acids. Losses at the gene ends were 7 bases for V and 2 bases for J; bases not matched to a gene: 9. The CDR3 DNA reads as TGTGCCAGCGGAGGACAGGATAAGACCTACGAGCAGTACTTC. Amino acids: CASGGQDKTYEQYF.

The chain combines TRBV9 with TRBJ2-3, with a weak D call TRBD1 (5 bases). V was trimmed by 0 bases and J by 4 bases, leaving 21 bases between them. The CDR3 loop spans 18 amino acids. Germline V gene data show CDR1 as SGDLS and CDR2 as YYNGEE. The DNA of the CDR3 is TGTGCCAGCAGCGTAGTAAGTCGGACGCCCTCAGGGCCAGATACGCAGTATTTT. The encoded protein is CASSVVSRTPSGPDTQYF.

CDR3 in amino acids: CASSRQIGGVHTQYF. The CDR3 DNA follows: TGTGCCAGCAGCCGGCAGATCGGGGGGGTGCATACGCAGTATTTT. V gene TRBV7-2 combines with J gene TRBJ2-3; 8 bases align to TRBD2. Trimming cost V 5 bases and J 7 bases; bases outside gene matches: 11. This CDR3 has 15 residues. CDR1 is SGHTA, CDR2 FQGNSA, per germline.

The gene calls are TRBV19 and TRBJ2-5; D unresolved. V was trimmed by 8 bases and J by 2 bases, leaving 6 bases between them. This CDR3 has 11 residues. Looked up from germline, CDR1 is LNHDA and CDR2 is SQIVND (reference sequence). CDR3 in amino acids: CASAAQETQYF. CDR3 DNA sequence: TGTGCCAGTGCGGCACAAGAGACCCAGTACTTC. Together with reference TRBV19 and TRBJ2-5, the CDR3 gives the full variable domain: DGGITQSPKYLFRKEGQNVTLSCEQNLNHDAMYWYRQDPGQGLRLIYYSQIVNDFQKGDIAEGYSVSREKKESFPLTVTSAQKNPTAFYLCASAAQETQYFGPGTRLLVL.

This clone was recorded once. V is TRBV18 and J is TRBJ1-1; D gene unclear. The CDR3 length is 13 residues. CDR1 and CDR2 (germline): KGHSH, LQKENI. V lost 1 base and J 11 bases, leaving 14 bases between the germline ends. Here the CDR3 DNA reads TGTGCCAGCTCACCACTCACACAGAAAACGGCTTTCTTT. This sequence encodes CASSPLTQKTAFF. Filled out from reference TRBV18 and TRBJ1-1, the complete variable domain reads NAGVMQNPRHLVRRRGQEARLRCSPMKGHSHVYWYRQLPEEGLKFMVYLQKENIIDESGMPKERFSAEFPKEGPSILRIQQVVRGDSAAYFCASSPLTQKTAFFGQGTRLTVV.